The next 23 T cell receptor beta chains were all read from a single sample in a study of blood T cell repertoires in COVID-19 (dated by TCRdb to the early 2020s). Libraries were constructed by the immunoSEQ multiplex PCR assay. Here the immuneACCESS table is served through TCRdb, limited to in-frame sequences with V and J called. Missing clones are a known gap in these copies; in checked studies unresolved V genes cover under half, and the rest lacks a known reason. This sample is represented by around 300,000 clones; roughly 88% of them were singletons. Of the sample, roughly 2.9% falls within the top ten clones. Sequencing input: peripheral blood. These receptors were collected from a woman younger than 45 with COVID-19, enrolled during active disease.

The chain combines TRBV9 with TRBJ1-1, with TRBD1 matching over 8 bases. Trimming at V came to 4 bases and at J to 0 bases, leaving 5 bases not matched to a gene. The CDR3 sequence is 15 residues long. Germline V gives CDR1 SGDLS, CDR2 YYNGEE. CDR3 coding DNA: TGTGCCAGCAGCACACAGGGGGAATTGAACACTGAAGCTTTCTTT. Translating it yields CASSTQGELNTEAFF.

The rearrangement joins TRBV3-1 (or the pseudogene TRBV3-2) to TRBJ1-2; D unresolved. The CDR3 extends over 14 amino acids. CDR1 LGHDT and CDR2 YNNKEL come from the germline V gene (reference sequence). Deletions cut 1 base from V and 1 base from J, with 7 bases between. In nucleotides, the CDR3 is TGTGCCAGCAGCCAAGCGAGTTATAACTATGGCTACACCTTC. Protein product: CASSQASYNYGYTF.

The rearrangement uses TRBV6-1 and TRBJ1-2; 7 nucleotides line up with TRBD1. Germline V CDR1 and CDR2: MNHNS, SASEGT. The CDR3 consists of 19 residues. V shed 4 bases and J 6 bases; nucleotides not matched to a gene: 23. CDR3 sequence reads: CASSGGLGTAAWGEDGYTF. The CDR3, as DNA: TGTGCCAGCAGTGGCGGGCTCGGGACAGCCGCTTGGGGGGAGGATGGCTACACCTTC.

The genes are TRBV27 and TRBJ2-4; D gene ambiguous. The V end lost 4 bases, the J end lost 1 base, and 14 bases lay between the germline ends. CDR1 MNHEY and CDR2 SMNVEV come from the germline V gene (reference sequence). This CDR3 has 16 amino acids. The CDR3 loop is CASSSSGGLAKNIQYF. The CDR3 DNA sequence: TGTGCCAGCAGTTCCTCCGGTGGGCTGGCCAAAAACATTCAGTACTTC.

The J gene is TRBJ2-3, the V gene TRBV24-1, with D tentatively TRBD1 (6 bases). V gave up 3 bases and J gave up 2 bases, with 17 bases separating them. The germline CDR1 and CDR2 sequences are KGHDR and SFDVKD. The CDR3 consists of 17 residues. CDR3 region: CATSDVARGSFTDTQYF. The CDR3 DNA reads as TGTGCCACCAGTGATGTAGCGAGGGGGTCTTTCACAGATACGCAGTATTTT.

The V and J genes are TRBV9 and TRBJ2-3; 9 bases match TRBD2. The CDR3 sequence is 18 residues long. V shed 3 bases and J 2 bases; nucleotides not matched to a gene: 13. Germline V CDR1 and CDR2: SGDLS, YYNGEE. CDR3 region: CASSGAPLSGGTTDTQYF. The CDR3 DNA follows: TGTGCCAGCAGCGGCGCCCCTCTTAGCGGGGGAACCACAGATACGCAGTATTTT.

The rearrangement links TRBV10-3 to TRBJ2-2; possible D gene TRBD1, 6 bases. Per the germline V gene, CDR1 is ENHRY and CDR2 is SYGVKD. V gave up 6 bases and J gave up 10 bases, with 12 bases separating them. The CDR3 is 12 amino acids. For the CDR3, the DNA is TGTGCCATCAGCTTTAGGGGGTTGGAGCTGTTTTTT. Residues: CAISFRGLELFF.

This clone has a single count. DNA of the CDR3: TGTGCCAGCAGTCCCCCCGGTCAGCCCCAGCATTTT. It codes for CASSPPGQPQHF. The chain recombines TRBV27 with TRBJ1-5; no clear D gene. The V gene's germline CDR1 is MNHEY and CDR2 SMNVEV (reference sequence). The CDR3 totals 12 residues. The V gene lost 5 bases and the J gene lost 6 bases, with 8 bases spanning the gap.

The chain carries TRBV9 and TRBJ1-1; 8 positions match TRBD1. J gave up 4 bases and V 2 bases, and 4 bases lay outside the gene matches. This CDR3 has 14 residues. The germline V gene has CDR1 SGDLS and CDR2 YYNGEE. The CDR3 DNA reads TGTGCCAGCAGCGTCCAGGGGGCAGGCACTGAAGCTTTCTTT. It codes for CASSVQGAGTEAFF.

CDR3 protein: CASSLLGATEAFF. The CDR3 bases are TGTGCCAGCAGTTTACTGGGGGCTACTGAAGCTTTCTTT. The chain recombines TRBV12-3 or TRBV12-4 with TRBJ1-1, with D perhaps matching TRBD1 (6 bases). V dropped 2 bases and J dropped 5 bases, with 9 bases sitting between them. The CDR3 loop spans 13 amino acids.

The chain combines TRBV3-1 (or the pseudogene TRBV3-2) with TRBJ1-1, with 9 positions matching TRBD1. With 4 bases clipped from V and 3 bases from J, the junction kept 3 bases outside the gene matches. The CDR3 runs to 14 residues. Germline V gene sequence: CDR1 LGHDT, CDR2 YNNKEL (reference sequence). The CDR3: CASSPRDRDTEAFF. As DNA, the CDR3 is TGTGCCAGCAGCCCGCGGGACAGGGACACTGAAGCTTTCTTT.

The genes are TRBV10-3 and TRBJ2-3; TRBD2 matches at 11 bases. With 7 bases clipped from V and 1 base from J, the junction kept 4 bases outside the gene matches. This CDR3 has 15 residues. Germline CDR1 is ENHRY and CDR2 is SYGVKD. CDR3 DNA sequence: TGTGCCATCACCCCGGGACTAGCGGGCACAGATACGCAGTATTTT. The encoded protein is CAITPGLAGTDTQYF.

The gene calls are TRBV27 and TRBJ2-7; weak D call: TRBD1 (7 bases). Looked up from germline, CDR1 is MNHEY and CDR2 is SMNVEV (reference sequence). The length of the CDR3 is 14 residues. Between the trimmed V and J ends, which lost 3 bases and 3 bases, there was a span of 12 bases. The CDR3 protein is CASSLSGGLYEQYF. The CDR3 coding sequence is TGTGCCAGCAGTTTGTCAGGGGGACTCTACGAGCAGTACTTC.

The rearrangement links TRBV25-1 to TRBJ1-5; 7 nucleotides align to TRBD1. The V gene's germline CDR1 is MGHDK and CDR2 SYGVNS. The CDR3 contains 11 residues. Unmatched junction bases numbered 4, after V lost 6 bases and J lost 11 bases. The CDR3 reads CASSSGTAQHF. The CDR3 bases are TGTGCCAGCAGCTCCGGGACAGCCCAGCATTTT.

The genes are TRBV19 and TRBJ1-5; D possibly corresponds to TRBD1 (6 bases). This CDR3 has 17 amino acids. Between the trimmed V and J ends, which lost 5 bases and 0 bases, there was a span of 17 bases. The germline V gene has CDR1 LNHDA and CDR2 SQIVND (reference sequence). The CDR3 here is CASSPGTPLFSNQPQHF. The CDR3 nucleotides read TGTGCCAGTAGTCCCGGGACACCACTCTTTAGCAATCAGCCCCAGCATTTT.

This chain links TRBV6-1 with TRBJ1-1; no reliable D call. V lost 0 bases to trimming and J lost 5 bases, with 4 bases between them. This CDR3 is built from 12 residues. The germline CDR1 and CDR2 sequences are MNHNS and SASEGT. The CDR3 loop is CASSEARTEAFF. The CDR3 nucleotides are TGTGCCAGCAGTGAAGCGAGAACTGAAGCTTTCTTT.

The chain carries TRBV7-9 and TRBJ2-7, with D possibly being TRBD1 (6 bases). The CDR3 loop spans 15 amino acids. The germline V and J ends were trimmed by 5 bases and 3 bases, with 17 bases remaining between them. Germline V CDR1 and CDR2: SEHNR, FQNEAQ (reference sequence). The CDR3 nucleotides read TGTGCCAGCAGCCCAGGCCAAGGGGGTATCTACGAGCAGTACTTC. This sequence encodes CASSPGQGGIYEQYF.

The V call is TRBV3-1 (or the pseudogene TRBV3-2), the J call TRBJ2-2; the D gene is possibly TRBD2 (6 bases). The CDR3 runs 16 residues. Germline CDR1 is LGHDT and CDR2 is YNNKEL (reference sequence). The germline V and J ends were trimmed by 3 bases and 5 bases, with 16 bases remaining between them. CDR3 DNA sequence: TGTGCCAGCAGCCAGCCCGGAGGGTTCCGGACCGGGGAGCTGTTTTTT. Protein: CASSQPGGFRTGELFF.

This chain joins TRBV5-6 and TRBJ1-1; a weak D match, TRBD1 (6 bases). Germline CDR1 is SGHDT and CDR2 is YYEEEE. The ends were cut back, 4 bases at V and 4 bases at J, with 17 bases in the middle. The CDR3 contains 15 residues. CDR3 residues: CASSIGQITITEAFF. The CDR3 DNA reads as TGTGCCAGCAGCATCGGACAGATAACTATCACTGAAGCTTTCTTT.

V usage is TRBV4-1 and J usage is TRBJ1-2; no clear D gene. The V end was cut by 1 base, the J end by 8 bases, with 14 bases between. CDR1 MGHRA and CDR2 YSYEKL come from the germline V gene. The CDR3 is made up of 14 amino acids. DNA for the CDR3: TGCGCCAGCAGCCAAGTGAGGGCCGAAGGGGGCTACACCTTC. This translates into CASSQVRAEGGYTF.

As for this clone: This same CDR3 is encoded by further DNA sequences in the sample. The V gene is TRBV6-1, the J gene TRBJ1-5; D is uncertain. CDR1 MNHNS and CDR2 SASEGT come from the germline V gene. Trimming shortened V by 0 bases and J by 3 bases, and 6 bases separated the two germline ends. The CDR3 totals 14 residues. DNA for the CDR3: TGTGCCAGCAGTGAAGCGCAGGTCAATCAGCCCCAGCATTTT. Its translation: CASSEAQVNQPQHF.

The rearrangement links TRBV7-8 to TRBJ1-1, with 9 bases lining up with TRBD1. The germline V gene encodes CDR1 SGHVS and CDR2 FQNEAQ. The length of the CDR3 is 13 residues. With 10 bases clipped from V and 2 bases from J, the junction kept 5 bases outside the gene matches. For the CDR3, the DNA is TGTGCCACCAAACAGGGGGCTAACACTGAAGCTTTCTTT. Protein product: CATKQGANTEAFF. The entire variable domain, with the rest obtained from reference TRBV7-8 and TRBJ1-1, is as follows: GAGVSQSPRYKVAKRGQDVALRCDPISGHVSLFWYQQALGQGPEFLTYFQNEAQLDKSGLPSDRFFAERPEGSVSTLKIQRTQQEDSAVYLCATKQGANTEAFFGQGTRLTVV.

The rearrangement uses TRBV3-1 (or the pseudogene TRBV3-2) and TRBJ2-1; 8 nucleotides align to TRBD2. V gave up 2 bases and J gave up 15 bases; unmatched junction bases: 15. Per the germline V gene, CDR1 is LGHDT and CDR2 is YNNKEL (reference sequence). This CDR3 is built from 15 residues. The CDR3 reads CASSQRSGTGPAPFF. CDR3 coding DNA: TGTGCCAGCAGCCAACGTAGCGGGACTGGTCCCGCTCCGTTCTTC.